Listed below are T cell receptor beta chains from one sample, sequenced in a study of T cells after yellow fever vaccination. TCRdb reprocessed the 5' RACE reads via MiXCR and lists one record per CDR3 protein. The sample lists 200,000 to 300,000 distinct CDR3 sequences, over 10% occurring once. The sample consisted of CD4+ T cells sorted from PBMCs, taken 45 days after the yellow fever booster vaccination. The receptors here all came from a man under 40 who received the YFV17D yellow fever vaccine. The conserved cysteine and the conserved F or W are not part of the CDR3 here.

j_call v_call cdr3_aa
TRBJ2-5 TRBV7-9 ASSPMETQY
TRBJ2-7 TRBV6-2/TRBV6-3 ASTDSPIEQY
TRBJ2-7 TRBV19 ASSILAGETYEQY
TRBJ2-1 TRBV7-9 ASSLARDSASYNEQF
TRBJ2-3 TRBV20-1 SATTSARRPDTQY
TRBJ2-1 TRBV6-5 ASSFRREVPVEQF
TRBJ2-3 TRBV15 ATSREWDLTDTQY
TRBJ2-7 TRBV4-2 ASSQDGWDTTYEQY
TRBJ2-2 TRBV7-9 ASSRQRAGELF
TRBJ2-1 TRBV11-2 ASSPGRTYNEQF
TRBJ2-7 TRBV18 ASSPPGLYEQY
TRBJ2-5 TRBV5-1 ASSLGRDETQY
TRBJ2-1 TRBV29-1 SVEPATSYNEQF
TRBJ2-1 TRBV29-1 SVGTPTNEQF
TRBJ2-1 TRBV28 ASSSPASGRWYEQF
TRBJ2-7 TRBV12-3/TRBV12-4 ASSLGQGASEQY
TRBJ2-3 TRBV7-2 ASSLVGTDTQY
TRBJ2-2 TRBV5-1 ASSARTGDTGELF
TRBJ2-7 TRBV12-3/TRBV12-4 ASTLNQNSYEQY
TRBJ2-1 TRBV20-1 SASSLSYNEQF
TRBJ2-1 TRBV20-1 SVEKREGYNEQF
TRBJ2-1 TRBV4-3 ASSHYATGREEQF
TRBJ2-2 TRBV7-2 ASSFIGGKNTGELF
TRBJ1-4 TRBV6-5 ASSYSWGFNEKLF
TRBJ1-5 TRBV24-1 ATSHEGGDQPQH
TRBJ2-7 TRBV20-1 SAPHLYGSGGYEQY
TRBJ2-1 TRBV20-1 SARDLLTGLAGEIAEQF
TRBJ2-1 TRBV7-6 ASSLTVNEQF
TRBJ1-2 TRBV15 ATSRPGELIYGYT
TRBJ2-3 TRBV20-1 SANGQGEADTQY
TRBJ2-5 TRBV20-1 SALTRLARETQY
TRBJ1-5 TRBV7-9 ASSSTGNSNQPQH
TRBJ2-3 TRBV27 AKYPASGLLDTQY
TRBJ1-6 TRBV5-1 ASSFEVNSPLH
TRBJ2-5 TRBV24-1 ATSNPGETQY
TRBJ1-1 TRBV11-2 ASSRWTTEAF
TRBJ2-1 TRBV11-1 ASSPGGLVSSYNEQF